This T cell receptor beta chain was observed in a study of shared clonotypes between healthy human individuals (dated by TCRdb to between 2020 and 2021). Regarding the research as a whole: The cohort comprised two women and a few men aged 18 to 49 years. For each donor, three plates each were used for CD4 naive and CD4 memory, two plates were used for CD8 naive, and one plate was used for CD8 memory. The study deeply sequenced blood TCR repertoires of five healthy adults to estimate repertoire size and the extent of clonotype sharing between individuals. To increase sequencing depth and limit assay-specific biases, TCR repertoire library preparation and sequencing were carried out by different laboratories using diverse techniques. Per donor, leukapheresis produced somewhere between about 0.94 and 9 billion PBMCs.

Study-wide findings and limitations: Rarefaction of sorted-subset datasets indicated incomplete sequencing despite the large sequencing depth. The genetic and exposure-history diversity represented was limited by the small number of donors. Pairwise subsampling led to the expectation that sequencing depth would affect the degree of clonotype sharing among donors. Naive subsets generally had larger estimated clonotype richness than memory subsets. Higher generation probabilities were observed for clonotypes shared by all four sorted-subset donors than for non-shared clonotypes. Only blood was sampled, and tissue TCR repertoires likely differ from those in blood. Approximately 4.8% of naive CD4, around 4% of naive CD8, approximately 2.2% of memory CD4, and around 0.42% of memory CD8 clonotypes were shared across a few donors.

In the case of this clone: It lacks a known antigen. Nothing much larger sits one base from this clone, and base qualities are not available.

The CDR3 measures 14 amino acids from cysteine to phenylalanine. The retained sequence is limited to the CDR3, 42 bases, with the frame set at the first base. Trimming removed 1 base from V and 2 bases from J, leaving 10 bases between the germline ends. CDR1 and CDR2 were assigned from the germline V gene as SGDLS and YYNGEE. Using the deep immunoSEQ assay, multiplex PCR amplified TCR CDR3 regions from genomic DNA. For each cell subset, the extracted genomic DNA was distributed evenly across all wells of several immunoSEQ 96-well plates, and each plate served as one replicate. For sorted subsets, each replicate PCR was loaded with 200 ng genomic DNA, equivalent to 32,000 or so T cell genomes. Purified libraries were quantified with a Qubit 3.0 fluorometer, sized on a Bioanalyzer 2100, and re-quantified with the KAPA Library Quantification kit. Every immunoSEQ 96-well plate was sequenced on a dedicated single-read 150-cycle Illumina NextSeq 550 flow cell. In the source study's methods: Because only junctional sequences without quality scores were contained in the immunoSEQ output, filtering matching that applied to full-length reads could not be performed. To assign V/J genes and CDR3, sequences were annotated against IMGT germline references using PyIR, a Python wrapper for IgBLAST v1.9. Reads with weak V/J assignments (E-value above 1e-6), missing CDR3, stop codons, out-of-frame junctions, or ambiguous translated residues were removed. V3J clonotypes were defined by identical inferred V gene, J gene, and CDR3 amino acid sequence. The percentage overlap between two repertoires was calculated by dividing the number of shared unique clonotypes by the size of the smaller repertoire. Three approaches were used to assess repertoire richness: RTK rarefaction, the Chao1 estimator, and Recon v2.1 estimates of unobserved clonotypes. OLGA was used to compute generation probabilities for all TCRbeta clonotypes that the gDNA method yielded from a handful of donors. This is the immuneACCESS table as TCRdb keeps it, with only in-frame sequences that have V and J called. A part of the clones is gone; compared with another copy, unresolved V genes explain less than half, and the rest is unexplained. The V and J calls and clone size are taken from that table; D and trimming were inferred from the DNA. This sample has hundreds of thousands of clones in its table, and roughly 98% of those were observed once. Around 0.3% of the sample is held by the ten biggest clonotypes.

CD8 naive samples consisted of CD45RO-negative cells that were positively selected for CCR7, yielding a CD45RA+CCR7+ population without TemRA cells. The donors were healthy, HIV-negative adults who had no recently reported acute infections or vaccinations. Every donor was a Caucasian adult living in Nashville, Tennessee, USA. After blood collection by leukapheresis, PBMCs were isolated using Ficoll-Histopaque density gradient centrifugation and then cryopreserved in the vapor phase of liquid nitrogen. Analytical flow cytometry was used to check the purity and quantity of every magnetically sorted T cell population. Genomic DNA was isolated from each sorted fraction and quantified by UV absorbance on a Nanodrop 2000c.

The sequenced sample consisted of naive CD8+ T cells sorted from blood. The cell subset or site label, as the study defines it: CD45RA+CCR7+. Recombination connected TRBV9 to TRBJ2-7, and perhaps TRBD1 as D gene, on 5 matching bases. This TCR was recovered from a young man in good health. The CDR3 region: CASSVQPDTYEQYF. The DNA reads TGTGCCAGCAGCGTACAACCGGACACCTACGAGCAGTACTTC.